There are a few counts of the clone carrying this T cell receptor (beta chain). Its matching antigen is unknown. The CDR3 has 12 residues. V lost 0 bases and J lost 3, with 4 bases in between. Per germline, CDR1 SGHRS and CDR2 YFSETQ. Sequenced by immunoSEQ multiplex PCR; TCRdb stores in-frame clones only, minus some. This sample carries some 30,000 clones, roughly 65% of them seen once, and the ten largest clones take approximately 2%. This sample was included in a study of STAT5B mutations in CD4+ large granular lymphocyte leukemia. Study-level points and caveats: Patient CD4-sorted repertoires stayed more clonal than healthy ones after leukemic-clone removal.

The clonotype originates from a human donor in good health. The material sequenced was CD4+ T cells from blood buffy coats. This sequence joins TRBV5-1 and TRBJ2-7; D gene unclear. In DNA, the CDR3 is TGCGCCAGCAGCTTGGAGAGCTACGAGCAGTACTTC. Its protein product is CASSLESYEQYF.